One sample yielded the 19 T cell receptor beta chains listed below, sequenced in a study of T cell clonotyping in hematopoietic cell transplantation. Sequencing used immunoSEQ multiplex PCR; TCRdb keeps in-frame clones, though not all of them. The sample has some 29,000 clones, 60% to 85% seen once; the top ten hold 6% to 7.5%. The time point here: recipient sample about 28 days before transplant, after cytoreduction. The sample in question was peripheral blood mononuclear cells, obtained before stem cell transplant. These receptors came from a woman in her twenties or thirties with chronic myeloid leukemia. Some clones in this sample may be carry-over from other donors' samples.

This sequence joins TRBV13 and TRBJ1-3; D is ambiguous. V dropped 4 bases and J dropped 7 bases, with 8 bases sitting between them. The germline V gene has CDR1 PRHDT and CDR2 FYEKMQ (reference sequence). The CDR3 extends over 12 amino acids. The CDR3 DNA is TGTGCCAGCAGCTCTTATCTGAACACCATATATTTT. This codes for CASSSYLNTIYF.

The CDR3 DNA reads TGTGCCAGCAGCGCCGGGACTAGCGCCGAGACCCAGTACTTC. It translates to CASSAGTSAETQYF. The J gene is TRBJ2-5, the V gene TRBV2, with 10 nucleotides matching TRBD2. J was trimmed by 5 bases and V by 6 bases; bases with no gene match: 6. The CDR3 sequence is 14 residues long. Germline CDR1 reads SNHLY; CDR2 reads FYNNEI.

The rearrangement uses TRBV27 and TRBJ1-2; 9 nucleotides match TRBD1. The CDR3 runs to 14 residues. V lost 2 bases, J lost 7 bases, and 5 bases stayed unmatched. CDR1 is MNHEY and CDR2 is SMNVEV in the germline V gene (reference sequence). The CDR3 loop reads CASSLHDRGSGYTF. CDR3 in DNA: TGTGCCAGCAGTTTACATGACAGGGGGTCTGGCTACACCTTC.

The chain employs TRBV5-6 and TRBJ2-7, with 10 bases matching TRBD2. Germline-derived CDR1 and CDR2 are SGHDT and YYEEEE. The J segment lost 3 bases and the V segment lost 0 bases, leaving 6 bases of the junction unmatched. CDR3 length: 16 residues. The CDR3 DNA follows: TGTGCCAGCAGCTTGGTATGTCTAGCGGGGGACTACGAGCAGTACTTC. Its protein product is CASSLVCLAGDYEQYF.

This rearrangement joins TRBV28 to TRBJ1-1, with a tentative D call TRBD1 (5 bases). Germline V gene lookup returns CDR1 MDHEN and CDR2 SYDVKM. The CDR3 covers 13 residues. Trimming shortened V by 6 bases and J by 8 bases, and 16 bases separated the two germline ends. The CDR3 reads CASRAQVFSEAFF. The CDR3, as DNA: TGTGCCAGCAGGGCACAGGTCTTTTCCGAAGCTTTCTTT.

This clone appeared a single time. The chain combines TRBV6-1 with TRBJ2-1; tentative D call: TRBD2 (5 bases). From germline, CDR1 is MNHNS and CDR2 SASEGT. The CDR3 runs 15 residues. Trimming cost V 6 bases and J 5 bases, with 17 bases left between them. The CDR3 DNA reads TGTGCCAGCAGGATCCGGCTTCCCGGGGACAATGAGCAGTTCTTC. This gives the protein CASRIRLPGDNEQFF.

By share of the sample, this clone is medium-sized. This rearrangement joins TRBV2 to TRBJ1-5; 9 nucleotides line up with TRBD1. The CDR3 totals 16 residues. Germline assignment: CDR1 SNHLY and CDR2 FYNNEI. The V gene end was trimmed by 5 bases and the J gene end by 1 base; junction bases not matched to a gene: 6. The chain's CDR3 is CASSRTGDESNQPQHF. CDR3 in DNA: TGTGCCAGCAGTAGGACAGGGGACGAGAGCAATCAGCCCCAGCATTTT.

The V call is TRBV9, the J call TRBJ2-1; tentatively, D is TRBD2 (6 bases). The length of the CDR3 is 15 residues. From germline, CDR1 is SGDLS and CDR2 YYNGEE. The germline V and J ends were trimmed by 0 bases and 3 bases, with 10 bases remaining between them. CDR3 sequence reads: CASSVVGGLYNEQFF. The CDR3 bases are TGTGCCAGCAGCGTAGTCGGGGGTCTCTACAATGAGCAGTTCTTC.

The genes are TRBV29-1 and TRBJ1-2, with 9 bases that match TRBD1. The CDR3 has 14 residues. Trimming took 7 bases from V and 4 from J; bases not matched to a gene: 10. Germline V CDR1 and CDR2: SQVTM, ANQGSEA. The CDR3 reads CSAWDRENSYGYTF. The CDR3, as DNA: TGCAGCGCTTGGGACAGGGAAAACTCCTATGGCTACACCTTC.

This clone was counted once. The CDR3 protein is CASRNPGGPYNEQFF. The DNA of the CDR3 is TGTGCCAGCAGGAACCCGGGGGGGCCGTACAATGAGCAGTTCTTC. V gene TRBV6-6 combines with J gene TRBJ2-1, with 8 bases matching TRBD2. The CDR3 spans 15 residues. CDR1 MNHNY and CDR2 SVGAGI come from the germline V gene (reference sequence). After removal of 6 bases from V and 4 bases from J, the junction contained 8 bases not matched to a gene.

This sequence joins TRBV6-1 and TRBJ2-5; TRBD2 matches at 8 bases. The ends lost 6 bases at V and 1 base at J; junction bases unmatched: 4. The CDR3 extends over 14 amino acids. From germline, CDR1 is MNHNS and CDR2 SASEGT. The CDR3 sequence: CASSGGAIQETQYF. Written as DNA, the CDR3 is TGTGCCAGCAGCGGGGGGGCTATCCAAGAGACCCAGTACTTC.

The CDR3 DNA is TGTGCCTGGACTCAGGGAACCGGGGAGCTGTTTTTT. It translates to CAWTQGTGELFF. The chain uses TRBV30 and TRBJ2-2; perhaps TRBD1 as D (5 bases). The CDR3 is 12 amino acids. Per germline, CDR1 GTSNPN and CDR2 SVGIG (reference sequence). V was trimmed by 4 bases and J by 5 bases, leaving 8 bases between them.

This chain joins TRBV4-2 and TRBJ2-7; TRBD2 is a possible D gene (5 bases). Germline CDR1 and CDR2: LGHNA and YNFKEQ. Trimming stripped 4 bases from V and 7 bases from J, with 11 bases between. CDR3 length: 12 residues. This CDR3 reads CASSRGAWEQYF. In DNA, the CDR3 is TGTGCCAGCAGCCGGGGAGCCTGGGAGCAGTACTTC.

The chain has TRBV27 and TRBJ2-5; 9 nucleotides line up with TRBD1. This CDR3 comprises 15 residues. Trimming took 2 bases from V and 5 from J; bases not matched to a gene: 6. CDR1 MNHEY and CDR2 SMNVEV come from the germline V gene (reference sequence). The CDR3 sequence is CASSLTGGAGETQYF. DNA of the CDR3: TGTGCCAGCAGTTTAACAGGGGGCGCAGGGGAGACCCAGTACTTC.

The gene calls are TRBV30 and TRBJ1-4; D remains ambiguous. The CDR3 is 12 residues long. In germline, CDR1 is GTSNPN, CDR2 SVGIG (reference sequence). Deletions cut 3 bases from V and 8 bases from J, with 10 bases between. This CDR3 reads CAWRNIREKLFF. The DNA of the CDR3 is TGTGCCTGGAGAAACATCCGGGAAAAACTGTTTTTT.

There are a few counts of this clone. At one end, the junction sequence differs from germline, possibly due to a read error. The chain has TRBV6-6 and TRBJ2-6; D is unresolved. Germline V gene data show CDR1 as MNHNY and CDR2 as SVGAGI (reference sequence). This CDR3 contains 15 residues. CDR3 amino acids: CVSSLRVSGANVLTF. For the CDR3, the DNA is TGTGTCAGCAGTCTACGGGTCTCTGGGGCCAACGTCCTGACTTTC.

The chain uses TRBV2 and TRBJ1-3; D perhaps matches TRBD1 (6 bases). The CDR3 is 14 residues long. From germline, CDR1 is SNHLY and CDR2 FYNNEI. Trimming left V 7 bases short and J 4 bases short, with 14 bases between. CDR3 sequence reads: CASTPEGVGNTIYF. The CDR3 region has the DNA TGTGCCAGCACCCCTGAGGGGGTAGGAAACACCATATATTTT.

This chain uses TRBV29-1 with TRBJ1-1, with a tentative D call TRBD1 (6 bases). Germline CDR1 and CDR2: SQVTM and ANQGSEA. The length of the CDR3 is 13 residues. V lost 6 bases and J lost 5, with 16 bases in between. CDR3 residues: CSVASGVLTEAFF. The CDR3 nucleotides are TGCAGCGTCGCCTCAGGGGTTCTGACTGAAGCTTTCTTT.

This sequence joins TRBV2 and TRBJ2-5, with 7 bases aligning to TRBD2. Germline values: CDR1 SNHLY, CDR2 FYNNEI. The CDR3 totals 14 residues. The V and J ends lost 3 bases and 4 bases, in that order; junction bases with no gene match: 5. This CDR3 is CASSEGGEGETQYF. For the CDR3, the DNA is TGTGCCAGCAGTGAGGGGGGGGAAGGAGAGACCCAGTACTTC.